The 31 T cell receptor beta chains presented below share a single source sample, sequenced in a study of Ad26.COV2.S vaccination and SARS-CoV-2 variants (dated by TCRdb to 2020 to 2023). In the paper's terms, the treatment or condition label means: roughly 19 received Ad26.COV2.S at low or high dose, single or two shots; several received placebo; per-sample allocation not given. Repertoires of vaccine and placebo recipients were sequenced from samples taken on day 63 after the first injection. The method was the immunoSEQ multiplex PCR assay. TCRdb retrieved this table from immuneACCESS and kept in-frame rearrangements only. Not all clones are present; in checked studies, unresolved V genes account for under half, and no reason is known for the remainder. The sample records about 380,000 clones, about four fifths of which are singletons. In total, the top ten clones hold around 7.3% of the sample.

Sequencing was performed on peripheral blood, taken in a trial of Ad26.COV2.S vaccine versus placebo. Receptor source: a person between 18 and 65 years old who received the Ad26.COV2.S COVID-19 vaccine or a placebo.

The CDR3 is CASRETSGETGELFF. As DNA, the CDR3 is TGTGCCAGCAGAGAGACTAGCGGCGAGACCGGGGAGCTGTTTTTT. The rearrangement uses TRBV7-6 and TRBJ2-2, with 9 nucleotides matching TRBD2. The CDR3 loop spans 15 amino acids. Trimming removed 6 bases from V and 5 bases from J; junction bases left unmatched: 7. Per germline, CDR1 SGHVS and CDR2 FNYEAQ.

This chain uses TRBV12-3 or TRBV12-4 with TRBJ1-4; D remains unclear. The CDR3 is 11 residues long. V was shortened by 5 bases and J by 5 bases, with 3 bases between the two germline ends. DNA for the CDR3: TGTGCCAGCAGTCTGAATGAAAAACTGTTTTTT. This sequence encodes CASSLNEKLFF.

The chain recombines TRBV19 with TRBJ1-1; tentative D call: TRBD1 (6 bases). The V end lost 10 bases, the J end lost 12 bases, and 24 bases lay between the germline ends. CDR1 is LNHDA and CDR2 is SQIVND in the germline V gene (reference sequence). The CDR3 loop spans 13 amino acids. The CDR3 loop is CATQGQDGQETFF. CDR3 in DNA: TGTGCCACCCAGGGGCAGGACGGCCAGGAGACTTTCTTT.

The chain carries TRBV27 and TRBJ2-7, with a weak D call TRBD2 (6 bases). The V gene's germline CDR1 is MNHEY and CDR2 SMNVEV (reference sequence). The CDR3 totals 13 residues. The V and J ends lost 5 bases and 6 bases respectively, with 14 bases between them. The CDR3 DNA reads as TGTGCCAGCAGTCTCAATGGGGGGTCCGAGCAGTACTTC. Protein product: CASSLNGGSEQYF.

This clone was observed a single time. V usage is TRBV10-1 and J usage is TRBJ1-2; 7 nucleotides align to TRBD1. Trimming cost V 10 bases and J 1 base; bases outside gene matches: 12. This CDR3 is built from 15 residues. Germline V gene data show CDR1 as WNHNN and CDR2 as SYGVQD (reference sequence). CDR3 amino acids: CATIGGLLYNYGYTF. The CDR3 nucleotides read TGCGCCACTATAGGGGGCCTACTATATAACTATGGCTACACCTTC.

As DNA, the CDR3 is TGTGCCAGCAGATACGACAGGGGAAACTATGGCTACACCTTC. Translating gives CASRYDRGNYGYTF. The chain links TRBV6-5 to TRBJ1-2, with TRBD1 matching 8 bases. The V gene end was trimmed by 6 bases and the J gene end by 2 bases; junction bases not matched to a gene: 5. The CDR3 sequence is 14 residues long. Germline CDR1 reads MNHEY; CDR2 reads SVGAGI.

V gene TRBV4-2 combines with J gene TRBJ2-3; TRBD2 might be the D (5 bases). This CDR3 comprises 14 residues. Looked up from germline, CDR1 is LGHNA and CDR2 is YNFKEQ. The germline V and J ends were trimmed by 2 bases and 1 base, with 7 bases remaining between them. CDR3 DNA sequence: TGTGCCAGCAGCCAATGGACTGGCACAGATACGCAGTATTTT. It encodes CASSQWTGTDTQYF.

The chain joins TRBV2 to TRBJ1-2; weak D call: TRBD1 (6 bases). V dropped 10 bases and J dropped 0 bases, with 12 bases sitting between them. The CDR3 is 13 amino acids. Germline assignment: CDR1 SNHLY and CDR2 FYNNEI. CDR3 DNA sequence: TGTGCCAACCTCAGGGGCGCTAACTATGGCTACACCTTC. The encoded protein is CANLRGANYGYTF.

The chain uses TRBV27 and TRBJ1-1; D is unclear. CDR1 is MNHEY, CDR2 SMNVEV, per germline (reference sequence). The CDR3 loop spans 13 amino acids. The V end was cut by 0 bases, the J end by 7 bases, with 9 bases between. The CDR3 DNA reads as TGTGCCAGCAGTTTATCAGGGTGGGGTGAAGCTTTCTTT. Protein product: CASSLSGWGEAFF.

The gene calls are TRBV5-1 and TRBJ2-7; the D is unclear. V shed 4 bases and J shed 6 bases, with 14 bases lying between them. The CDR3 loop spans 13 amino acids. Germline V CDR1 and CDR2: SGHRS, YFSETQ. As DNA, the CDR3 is TGCGCCAGCAGCGAGTCGACGGTCTCCGAGCAGTACTTC. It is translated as CASSESTVSEQYF.

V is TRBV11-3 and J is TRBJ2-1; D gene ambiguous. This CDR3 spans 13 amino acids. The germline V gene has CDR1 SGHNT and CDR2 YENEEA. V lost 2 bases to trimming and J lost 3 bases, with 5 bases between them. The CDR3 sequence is CASSLSLYNEQFF. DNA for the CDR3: TGTGCCAGCAGCTTAAGCCTCTACAATGAGCAGTTCTTC.

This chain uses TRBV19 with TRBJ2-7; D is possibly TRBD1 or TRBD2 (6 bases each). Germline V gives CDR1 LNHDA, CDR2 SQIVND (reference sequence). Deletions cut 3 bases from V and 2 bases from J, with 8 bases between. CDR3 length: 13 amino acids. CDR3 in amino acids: CASSMGGAYEQYF. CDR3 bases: TGTGCCAGTAGTATGGGGGGCGCCTACGAGCAGTACTTC. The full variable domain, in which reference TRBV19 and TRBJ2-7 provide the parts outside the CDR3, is DGGITQSPKYLFRKEGQNVTLSCEQNLNHDAMYWYRQDPGQGLRLIYYSQIVNDFQKGDIAEGYSVSREKKESFPLTVTSAQKNPTAFYLCASSMGGAYEQYFGPGTRLTVT.

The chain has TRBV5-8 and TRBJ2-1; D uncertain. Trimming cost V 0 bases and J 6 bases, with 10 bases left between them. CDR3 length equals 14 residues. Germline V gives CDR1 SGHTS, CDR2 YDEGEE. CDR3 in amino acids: CASSLVAHSNEQFF. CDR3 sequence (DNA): TGTGCCAGCAGCTTGGTGGCACACTCCAATGAGCAGTTCTTC.

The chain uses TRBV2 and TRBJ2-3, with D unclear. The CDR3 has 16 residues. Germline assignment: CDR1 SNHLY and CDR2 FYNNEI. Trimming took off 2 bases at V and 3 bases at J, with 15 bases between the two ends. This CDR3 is CASSEKGRLRTDTQYF. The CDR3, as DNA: TGTGCCAGCAGTGAAAAGGGAAGGCTGAGGACAGATACGCAGTATTTT. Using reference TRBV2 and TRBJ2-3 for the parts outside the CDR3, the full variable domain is EPEVTQTPSHQVTQMGQEVILRCVPISNHLYFYWYRQILGQKVEFLVSFYNNEISEKSEIFDDQFSVERPDGSNFTLKIRSTKLEDSAMYFCASSEKGRLRTDTQYFGPGTRLTVL.

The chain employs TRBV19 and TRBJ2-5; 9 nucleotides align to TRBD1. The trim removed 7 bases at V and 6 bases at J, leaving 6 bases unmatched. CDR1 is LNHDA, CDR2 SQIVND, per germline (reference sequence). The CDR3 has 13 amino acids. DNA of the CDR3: TGTGCCAGTAAAGAGACAGGGGGAAAGACCCAGTACTTC. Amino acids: CASKETGGKTQYF.

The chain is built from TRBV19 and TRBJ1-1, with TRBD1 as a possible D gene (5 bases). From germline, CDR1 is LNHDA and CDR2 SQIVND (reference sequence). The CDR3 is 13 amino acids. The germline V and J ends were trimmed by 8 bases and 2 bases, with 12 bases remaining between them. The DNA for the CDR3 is TGTGCCAGTGAACCCAGGGAAAACACTGAAGCTTTCTTT. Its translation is CASEPRENTEAFF.

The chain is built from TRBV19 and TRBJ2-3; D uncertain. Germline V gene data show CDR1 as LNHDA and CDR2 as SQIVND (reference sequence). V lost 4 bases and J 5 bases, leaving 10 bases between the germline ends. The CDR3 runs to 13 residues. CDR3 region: CASSTGLEDTQYF. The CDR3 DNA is TGTGCCAGTAGTACCGGGCTGGAAGATACGCAGTATTTT. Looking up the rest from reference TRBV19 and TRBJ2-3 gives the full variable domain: DGGITQSPKYLFRKEGQNVTLSCEQNLNHDAMYWYRQDPGQGLRLIYYSQIVNDFQKGDIAEGYSVSREKKESFPLTVTSAQKNPTAFYLCASSTGLEDTQYFGPGTRLTVL.

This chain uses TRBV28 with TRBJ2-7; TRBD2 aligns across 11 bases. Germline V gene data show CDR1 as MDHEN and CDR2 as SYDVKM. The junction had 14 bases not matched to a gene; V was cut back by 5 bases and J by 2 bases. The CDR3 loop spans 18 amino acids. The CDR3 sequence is CASSLLRLTSGITYEQYF. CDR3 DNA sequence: TGTGCCAGCAGTCTACTTAGATTGACTAGCGGGATCACCTACGAGCAGTACTTC. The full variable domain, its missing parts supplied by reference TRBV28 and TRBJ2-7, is DVKVTQSSRYLVKRTGEKVFLECVQDMDHENMFWYRQDPGLGLRLIYFSYDVKMKEKGDIPEGYSVSREKKERFSLILESASTNQTSMYLCASSLLRLTSGITYEQYFGPGTRLTVT.

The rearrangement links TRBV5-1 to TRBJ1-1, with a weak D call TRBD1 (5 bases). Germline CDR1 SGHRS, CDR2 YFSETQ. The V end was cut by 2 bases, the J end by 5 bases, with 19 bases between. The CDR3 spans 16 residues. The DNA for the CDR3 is TGCGCCAGCAGCTTTTCCACGGGGCTGGTGGGGACTGAAGCTTTCTTT. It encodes CASSFSTGLVGTEAFF.

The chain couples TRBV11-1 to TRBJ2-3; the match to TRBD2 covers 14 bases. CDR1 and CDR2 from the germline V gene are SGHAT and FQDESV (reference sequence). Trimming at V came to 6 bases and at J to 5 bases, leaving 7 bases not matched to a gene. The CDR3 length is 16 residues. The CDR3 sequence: CASRQTSGRARDTQYF. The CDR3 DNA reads TGTGCCAGCAGGCAGACTAGCGGGAGGGCCAGAGATACGCAGTATTTT.

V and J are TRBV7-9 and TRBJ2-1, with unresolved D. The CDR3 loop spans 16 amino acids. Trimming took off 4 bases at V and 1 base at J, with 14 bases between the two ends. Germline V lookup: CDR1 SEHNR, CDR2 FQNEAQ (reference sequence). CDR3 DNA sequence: TGTGCCAGCAGCTCCTCCACGTGGGGTTCCTACAATGAGCAGTTCTTC. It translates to CASSSSTWGSYNEQFF.

The DNA of the CDR3 is TGTGCCAGCTCACCAATAAATCAGGGAGGCACTGAAGCTTTCTTT. It codes for CASSPINQGGTEAFF. The chain carries TRBV18 and TRBJ1-1, with D maybe TRBD1 (5 bases). Germline V lookup: CDR1 KGHSH, CDR2 LQKENI. CDR3 length: 15 residues. Between the trimmed V and J ends, which lost 2 bases and 4 bases, there was a span of 14 bases.

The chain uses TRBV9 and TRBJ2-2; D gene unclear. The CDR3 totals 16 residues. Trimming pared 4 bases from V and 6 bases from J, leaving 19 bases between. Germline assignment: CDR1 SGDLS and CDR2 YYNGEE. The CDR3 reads CASSLHVRIEPGELFF. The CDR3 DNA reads TGTGCCAGCAGCCTCCACGTCCGGATCGAGCCCGGGGAGCTGTTTTTT.

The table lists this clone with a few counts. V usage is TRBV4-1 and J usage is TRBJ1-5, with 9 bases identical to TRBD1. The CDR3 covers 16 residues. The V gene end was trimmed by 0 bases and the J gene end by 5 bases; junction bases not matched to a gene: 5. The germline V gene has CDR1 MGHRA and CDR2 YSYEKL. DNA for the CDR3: TGCGCCAGCAGCCAAGATTGGGGACAGGGATATCAGCCCCAGCATTTT. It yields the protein CASSQDWGQGYQPQHF.

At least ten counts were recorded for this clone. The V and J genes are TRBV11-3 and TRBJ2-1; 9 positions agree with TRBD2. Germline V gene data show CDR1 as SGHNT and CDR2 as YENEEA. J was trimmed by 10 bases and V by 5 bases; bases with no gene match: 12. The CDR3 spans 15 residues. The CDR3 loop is CASSPRAGGPREQFF. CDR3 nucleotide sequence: TGTGCCAGCAGCCCCAGGGCGGGAGGGCCGCGGGAGCAGTTCTTC.

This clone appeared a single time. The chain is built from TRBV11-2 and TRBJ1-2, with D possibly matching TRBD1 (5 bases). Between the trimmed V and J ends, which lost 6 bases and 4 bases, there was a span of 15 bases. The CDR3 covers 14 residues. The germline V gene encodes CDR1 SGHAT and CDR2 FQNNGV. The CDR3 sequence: CASRSLKGIYGYTF. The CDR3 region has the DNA TGTGCCAGCAGGTCCCTAAAGGGGATCTATGGCTACACCTTC. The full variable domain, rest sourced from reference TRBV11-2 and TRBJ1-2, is EAGVAQSPRYKIIEKRQSVAFWCNPISGHATLYWYQQILGQGPKLLIQFQNNGVVDDSQLPKDRFSAERLKGVDSTLKIQPAKLEDSAVYLCASRSLKGIYGYTFGSGTRLTVV.

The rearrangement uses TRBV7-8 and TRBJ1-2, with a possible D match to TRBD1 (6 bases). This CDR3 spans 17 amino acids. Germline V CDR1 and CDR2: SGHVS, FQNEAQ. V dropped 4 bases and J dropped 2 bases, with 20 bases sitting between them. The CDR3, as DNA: TGTGCCAGCAGCTCCGGGCGGGGGCAGGGGACCAACTATGGCTACACCTTC. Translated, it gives CASSSGRGQGTNYGYTF.

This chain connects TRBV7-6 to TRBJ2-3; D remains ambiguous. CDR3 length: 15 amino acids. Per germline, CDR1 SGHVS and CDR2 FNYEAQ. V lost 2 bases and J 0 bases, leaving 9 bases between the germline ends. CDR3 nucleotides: TGTGCCAGCAGCTTAAGGTCTGCGAGCACAGATACGCAGTATTTT. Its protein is CASSLRSASTDTQYF.

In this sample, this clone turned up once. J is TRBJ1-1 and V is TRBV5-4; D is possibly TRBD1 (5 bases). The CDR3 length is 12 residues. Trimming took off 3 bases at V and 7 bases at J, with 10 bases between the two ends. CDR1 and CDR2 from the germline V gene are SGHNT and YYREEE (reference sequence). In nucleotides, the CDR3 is TGTGCCAGCAGCTGGGGACCCAGTGAAGCTTTCTTT. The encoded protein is CASSWGPSEAFF.

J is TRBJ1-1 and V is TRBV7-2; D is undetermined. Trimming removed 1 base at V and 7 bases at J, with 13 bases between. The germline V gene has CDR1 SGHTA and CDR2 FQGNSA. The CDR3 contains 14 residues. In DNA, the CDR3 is TGTGCCAGCAGCTTAGAGGGAAATCGCGGTGAAGCTTTCTTT. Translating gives CASSLEGNRGEAFF.

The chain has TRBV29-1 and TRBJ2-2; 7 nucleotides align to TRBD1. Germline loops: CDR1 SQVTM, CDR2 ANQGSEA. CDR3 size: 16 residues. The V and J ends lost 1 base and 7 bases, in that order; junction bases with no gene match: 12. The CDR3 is CSVEGTEGGRIGELFF. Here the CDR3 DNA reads TGCAGCGTTGAAGGAACCGAAGGGGGCCGGATCGGGGAGCTGTTTTTT.